This T cell receptor beta chain was profiled in a study of graft-versus-host responses after intestinal transplantation. Overall study findings and caveats: Marrow from the recipient contained GvH clones, some of which had appeared first in ileum or blood. GvH clone levels peaked in circulation, and this peak was associated with early post-transplant HvG declines.

Remarks on this clone: Its antigen is not known.

Sequencing used immunoSEQ multiplex PCR; TCRdb keeps in-frame clones, though not all of them. Here the sample spans roughly 73,000 clones, around 90% being singletons. The length of the CDR3 is 15 residues. Germline V gene lookup returns CDR1 MNHNS and CDR2 SASEGT. V dropped 2 bases and J dropped 5 bases, with 15 bases sitting between them. The gene calls are TRBV6-1 and TRBJ1-1; no reliable D call. The material sequenced was unstimulated CD8+ T cells sorted from spleen or lymph node cells, taken before transplant. The sequence derives from a human donor who was the organ donor for an intestinal transplant. CDR3 nucleotides: TGTGCCAGCAGTGAATTCGGGGTCGGGAGTACTGAAGCTTTCTTT. Translating it yields CASSEFGVGSTEAFF.